This record covers a single TCR beta chain. What it binds is unknown. Germline V gives CDR1 SGHAT, CDR2 FQNNGV. This CDR3 comprises 15 residues. Deletions cut 4 bases from V and 4 bases from J, with 15 bases between. This record belongs to a study of cytomegalovirus exposure and HLA in healthy donors. Primers included in the PCR were 60 Vbeta and 13 Jbeta primers. The protocol was immunoSEQ multiplex PCR, while the TCRdb copy is restricted to in-frame clones and leaves out a portion. The data show 81,000 or so clones, with less than 85% seen just once and about 4% held by the top ten. Study outcomes and limitations: The authors later found TCR association rates varying by HLA locus, with DRB1 most and HLA-C fewest. Reported findings show TCR beta sequences accurately forecast HLA-A and HLA-B alleles in most subjects. In a later analysis, an Asian-associated ancestry cluster reportedly showed fewer N-insertions than the roughly 730-donor mean. In a later analysis, common viral pathogens appeared linked to several of the most significant clusters.

Material: PBMCs. The chain joins TRBV11-2 to TRBJ2-3; a weak D match, TRBD1 (6 bases). The TCR originated in a man aged 55 to 69 in good health and CMV-seronegative. The CDR3: CASSSLGGSADTQYF. CDR3 coding DNA: TGTGCCAGCAGCTCGCTTGGGGGCAGCGCAGATACGCAGTATTTT.